The 17 T cell receptor beta chains presented below share a single source sample, sequenced in a study of T cells after yellow fever vaccination. Using its own MiXCR run on the 5' RACE reads, TCRdb lists one record per CDR3 protein. This table holds about 99,000 distinct CDR3 sequences, approximately 5.5% found once. Source: CD8+ T cells sorted from PBMCs, taken 10 days after the yellow fever booster vaccination. The receptors originated from a man younger than 30 who received the YFV17D yellow fever vaccine.

This clonotype was detected many times. CDR3 nucleotides: TGTGCCAGCAGTGAAGTGACGGCGGATCAGCCCCAGCATTTT. Translating gives CASSEVTADQPQHF. The chain recombines TRBV2 with TRBJ1-5; no definite D call. V lost 1 base to trimming and J lost 5 bases, with 9 bases between them. The length of the CDR3 is 14 residues. The germline gives CDR1 SNHLY, CDR2 FYNNEI.

This clonotype was counted only a few times. The chain couples TRBV20-1 to TRBJ2-7; TRBD1 matches at 9 bases. The V segment lost 5 bases and the J segment 3 bases; nucleotides outside the gene matches: 5. Per the germline V gene, CDR1 is DFQATT and CDR2 is SNEGSKA (reference sequence). The CDR3 runs 13 residues. The CDR3 reads CSAGTGSNYEQYV. The CDR3 DNA is TGCAGTGCTGGGACAGGGTCTAACTACGAGCAGTACGTC.

The V call is TRBV12-3 or TRBV12-4, the J call TRBJ2-3, with D unresolved. Trimming pared 7 bases from V and 4 bases from J, leaving 6 bases between. This CDR3 spans 11 amino acids. As DNA, the CDR3 is TGTGCCAGCACTGAGGCAGATACGCAGTATTTT. The encoded protein is CASTEADTQYF.

Regarding this clonotype: A single base separates this from a much larger clone, so it may be a read error. The V and J genes are TRBV10-3 and TRBJ2-2, with D perhaps TRBD2 (5 bases). This CDR3 contains 12 residues. Looked up from germline, CDR1 is ENHRY and CDR2 is SYGVKD. Here the CDR3 DNA reads TGTGCCATCCTAGGATCAACCGGGGTGCTGTTTTTT. It is translated as CAILGSTGVLFF.

This clonotype was detected only a few times. The gene calls are TRBV4-1 and TRBJ1-5, with TRBD1 matching over 9 bases. Germline CDR1 and CDR2: MGHRA and YSYEKL. The CDR3 extends over 18 amino acids. V lost 4 bases to trimming and J lost 3 bases; unmatched junction nucleotides: 13. CDR3: CASSPRWTGDWVNQPQHF. The CDR3, as DNA: TGCGCCAGCAGCCCCCGATGGACAGGGGATTGGGTCAATCAGCCCCAGCATTTT.

This clonotype was observed a few times. The V gene is TRBV5-5, the J gene TRBJ2-7; possibly TRBD2 for D (7 bases). The CDR3 spans 13 residues. The V gene's germline CDR1 is SGHKS and CDR2 YYEKEE (reference sequence). V was cut by 4 bases and J by 5 bases, with 13 bases left in between. CDR3 sequence: CASSPSGGNEQYF. The DNA of the CDR3 is TGTGCCAGCAGCCCGTCGGGGGGCAACGAGCAGTACTTC.

This chain links TRBV7-2 with TRBJ2-3; D is undetermined. Between the trimmed V and J ends, which lost 1 base and 4 bases, there was a span of 9 bases. The length of the CDR3 is 14 residues. The germline gives CDR1 SGHTA, CDR2 FQGNSA. The CDR3 loop is CASSLVRVPDTQYF. In nucleotides, the CDR3 is TGTGCCAGCAGCTTAGTAAGGGTCCCAGATACGCAGTATTTT. Supplemented by reference TRBV7-2 and TRBJ2-3, the full variable domain reads GAGVSQSPSNKVTEKGKDVELRCDPISGHTALYWYRQSLGQGLEFLIYFQGNSAPDKSGLPSDRFSAERTGGSVSTLTIQRTQQEDSAVYLCASSLVRVPDTQYFGPGTRLTVL.

This clonotype was recorded at least ten times. The chain links TRBV12-3 or TRBV12-4 to TRBJ2-1; TRBD1 agrees at 10 bases. This CDR3 is built from 15 residues. V shed 6 bases, J shed 8 bases, and the junction held 10 bases outside the gene matches. This CDR3 is CASSPTGGAWDEQFF. CDR3 nucleotides: TGTGCCAGCAGCCCGACAGGGGGCGCTTGGGATGAGCAGTTCTTC.

This clonotype was recorded many times. The chain uses TRBV6-7 and TRBJ2-3; tentative D call: TRBD2 (5 bases). TRBV6-7 is an open reading frame, and its role is uncertain. Trimming took off 6 bases at V and 0 bases at J, with 16 bases between the two ends. The length of the CDR3 is 16 residues. The CDR3 protein is CASSYRTPRSTDTQYF. CDR3 DNA: TGTGCCAGCAGCTATAGGACTCCGAGGAGCACAGATACGCAGTATTTT.

This clonotype was detected a few times. The V gene is TRBV7-2, the J gene TRBJ2-1; D ambiguous. This CDR3 region has 15 residues. From germline, CDR1 is SGHTA and CDR2 FQGNSA. The V end was cut by 1 base, the J end by 5 bases, with 12 bases between. The CDR3 sequence is CASSLELVVNNEQFF. CDR3 nucleotide sequence: TGTGCCAGCAGCTTAGAGCTCGTGGTGAACAATGAGCAGTTCTTC.

The chain couples TRBV7-6 to TRBJ1-3; D is ambiguous. This CDR3 spans 15 amino acids. The V gene lost 1 base and the J gene lost 2 bases, with 9 bases spanning the gap. The germline V gene has CDR1 SGHVS and CDR2 FNYEAQ. The CDR3 reads CASSLGTDPGNTIYF. The CDR3 DNA reads as TGTGCCAGCAGCTTAGGGACGGACCCTGGAAACACCATATATTTT.

This clonotype was counted many times. The chain links TRBV7-6 to TRBJ2-5; the match to TRBD2 covers 15 bases. This CDR3 region has 16 residues. CDR1 SGHVS and CDR2 FNYEAQ come from the germline V gene. Trimming cost V 6 bases and J 4 bases; bases outside gene matches: 6. The CDR3 is CASRRTSGGARETQYF. CDR3 coding DNA: TGTGCCAGCAGAAGGACTAGCGGGGGGGCCCGAGAGACCCAGTACTTC.

This clonotype has a count of ten or more. This sequence joins TRBV6-4 and TRBJ2-3; no reliable D call. The CDR3 loop spans 13 amino acids. CDR1 is MRHNA and CDR2 is SNTAGT in the germline V gene. Trimming left V 3 bases short and J 0 bases short, with 4 bases between. The CDR3 nucleotides read TGTGCCAGCAGTGAGGGGAGCACAGATACGCAGTATTTT. This translates into CASSEGSTDTQYF.

The rearrangement uses TRBV20-1 and TRBJ2-5; 9 nucleotides line up with TRBD2. V lost 3 bases to trimming and J lost 0 bases; unmatched junction nucleotides: 2. Germline V lookup: CDR1 DFQATT, CDR2 SNEGSKA (reference sequence). The CDR3 totals 14 residues. The CDR3 region has the DNA TGCAGTGCTAGTCTAGCGGGGTACCAAGAGACCCAGTACTTC. It translates to CSASLAGYQETQYF.

Only a few counts were recorded for this clonotype. This rearrangement joins TRBV7-9 to TRBJ1-1; no clear D. The germline V and J ends were trimmed by 6 bases and 1 base, with 15 bases remaining between them. The CDR3 runs 15 residues. CDR1 and CDR2 from the germline V gene are SEHNR and FQNEAQ (reference sequence). CDR3 coding DNA: TGTGCCAGCAGTTCATCGCCACGGGGGAACACTGAAGCTTTCTTT. This encodes CASSSSPRGNTEAFF.

This clonotype has a handful of counts. The V and J genes are TRBV29-1 and TRBJ1-2; 10 bases are a match to TRBD1. CDR1 SQVTM and CDR2 ANQGSEA come from the germline V gene. Trimming cost V 8 bases and J 0 bases; bases outside gene matches: 9. This CDR3 spans 15 amino acids. CDR3 amino acids: CSLGTGEPTNYGYTF. The CDR3 DNA reads as TGCAGCCTGGGGACAGGGGAGCCCACTAACTATGGCTACACCTTC. Complete variable domain (other parts from reference TRBV29-1 and TRBJ1-2): SAVISQKPSRDICQRGTSLTIQCQVDSQVTMMFWYRQQPGQSLTLIATANQGSEATYESGFVIDKFPISRPNLTFSTLTVSNMSPEDSSIYLCSLGTGEPTNYGYTFGSGTRLTVV.

This clonotype was observed at least ten times. The V gene is TRBV20-1, the J gene TRBJ2-5; tentatively, D is TRBD2 (6 bases). The V gene's germline CDR1 is DFQATT and CDR2 SNEGSKA (reference sequence). Trimming cost V 4 bases and J 5 bases, with 20 bases left between them. There are 15 residues in the CDR3. This CDR3 reads CSAKPPIGGTETQYF. CDR3 bases: TGCAGTGCTAAGCCCCCGATTGGAGGGACCGAGACCCAGTACTTC.